This T cell receptor beta chain comes out of a study of T cell repertoires in cytomegalovirus infection. Study in general: The authors relied on CMV epitopes, both recently identified HLA-C-restricted and well-studied HLA-B-restricted. Findings and limits, study-wide: CMV carriers with the relevant HLA were identified by cumulative public TCR beta family frequency.

This clonotype was recorded a few times. Its antigen is as yet unknown. This CDR3 comprises 15 residues. CDR1 ENHRY and CDR2 SYGVKD come from the germline V gene. J gave up 6 bases and V 5 bases, and 6 bases lay outside the gene matches. One entry per CDR3 protein results from TCRdb running MiXCR on the reads. Here the sample spans some 920,000 distinct CDR3 sequences, roughly 30% being singletons. V gene TRBV10-3 combines with J gene TRBJ2-1; 11 bases are shared with TRBD1. The source material was cultured CD8+ T cells from PBMCs, sampled from culture after CMV antigen stimulation. The clonotype comes from a human donor in good health (CMV status not recorded). Some clones in this sample may be carry-over from other donors' samples. The CDR3 sequence: CAISYRGQGVNEQFF. For the CDR3, the DNA is TGTGCCATCAGTTACAGGGGACAGGGGGTCAATGAGCAGTTCTTC.